This is a list of T cell receptor beta chains from one sample in a study of cytomegalovirus exposure and HLA in healthy donors. This table comes from immunoSEQ multiplex PCR, and its TCRdb copy is limited to in-frame clones, with some not included. Here the sample spans under 150,000 clones, approximately 68% being singletons. The sample taken for sequencing was PBMCs. These receptors were obtained from a man aged 55-75 years in good health and CMV-seronegative. CDR3s include the opening cysteine and the closing phenylalanine or tryptophan. Each record gives: V gene, CDR3 length, J gene, clone size, D gene, CDR3 protein, CDR3 DNA. D genes are given only for firm matches. Part of the rows lack a size; the others show once, few, many or a class for expanded clones.

>TRBV4-1|18|TRBJ1-2|NA|TRBD1
CASSQDGDRGDSYYGYTF
TGCGCCAGCAGCCAAGATGGGGACAGGGGGGACTCATACTATGGCTACACCTTC
>TRBV9|15|TRBJ1-5|few|NA
CASSVEGSSNQPQHF
TGTGCCAGCAGCGTAGAAGGGAGTAGCAATCAGCCCCAGCATTTT
>TRBV7-3|18|TRBJ2-1|NA|TRBD2
CASSLSPSGRGRDNEQFF
TGTGCCAGCAGCTTAAGCCCTAGCGGGAGGGGGAGGGACAATGAGCAGTTCTTC
>TRBV29-1|15|TRBJ1-5|NA|TRBD1
CSVDGAGGSNQPQHF
TGCAGCGTTGATGGGGCAGGGGGCTCTAATCAGCCCCAGCATTTT
>TRBV28|16|TRBJ2-2|once|TRBD1
CASKVHRGANTGELFF
TGTGCCAGCAAGGTCCACAGGGGGGCTAACACCGGGGAGCTGTTTTTT
>TRBV5-1|16|TRBJ2-4|NA|NA
CASSLDWPGSKNIQYF
TGCGCCAGCAGCTTGGACTGGCCGGGGTCCAAAAACATTCAGTACTTC
>TRBV30|15|TRBJ2-2|NA|TRBD2
CAWTRTSGSAGELFF
TGTGCCTGGACCCGAACTAGCGGGAGCGCCGGGGAGCTGTTTTTT
>TRBV11-2|14|TRBJ2-7|once|NA
CASSLDPGSYEQYF
TGTGCCAGCAGCTTAGATCCAGGCTCCTACGAGCAGTACTTC
>TRBV7-9|16|TRBJ2-1|NA|TRBD2
CASSSSGGSSYNEQFF
TGTGCCAGCAGCTCCTCGGGAGGGAGCTCCTACAATGAGCAGTTCTTC
>TRBV7-7|15|TRBJ2-3|NA|NA
CASSLGPSSADTQYF
TGTGCTAGCAGCCTCGGCCCTAGCTCGGCAGATACGCAGTATTTT
>TRBV5-1|14|TRBJ1-1|NA|NA
CASSLEGPNTEAFF
TGCGCCAGCAGCTTGGAGGGGCCGAACACTGAAGCTTTCTTT
>TRBV9|14|TRBJ2-7|few|NA
CASSTGTHQGEQYF
TGTGCCAGCAGCACAGGGACCCACCAAGGAGAGCAGTACTTC
>TRBV4-3|17|TRBJ2-2|NA|NA
CASSQDRYGGTDGELFF
TGCGCCAGCAGCCAAGATCGGTACGGCGGGACCGACGGGGAGCTGTTTTTT
>TRBV6-1|17|TRBJ1-3|NA|TRBD1
CASSEVGFDRAGNTIYF
TGTGCCAGCAGTGAGGTGGGGTTTGACAGGGCCGGAAACACCATATATTTT
>TRBV7-9|18|TRBJ2-5|NA|TRBD1
CASSSPYKDRGDRETQYF
TGTGCCAGCAGCTCCCCCTACAAGGACAGGGGGGACCGAGAGACCCAGTACTTC
>TRBV27|18|TRBJ2-7|few|TRBD2
CASSLTFRTSGSTYEQYF
TGTGCCAGCAGTTTAACATTTCGGACTAGCGGGTCGACCTACGAGCAGTACTTC
>TRBV6-1|15|TRBJ1-3|once|NA
CASSEGAYSGNTIYF
TGTGCCAGCAGTGAAGGGGCGTACTCTGGAAACACCATATATTTT
>TRBV7-3|15|TRBJ2-5|NA|TRBD1
CASSSGGQGGETQYF
TGTGCCAGCAGCTCTGGGGGACAGGGGGGAGAGACCCAGTACTTC
>TRBV28|15|TRBJ2-2|NA|NA
CASSFPDKNTGELFF
TGTGCCAGCAGCTTCCCGGACAAGAACACCGGGGAGCTGTTTTTT
>TRBV11-1|15|TRBJ2-7|NA|TRBD1
CASSLTDRGGYEQYF
TGTGCCAGCAGCTTGACGGACAGGGGGGGATACGAGCAGTACTTC
>TRBV5-6|13|TRBJ1-1|NA|NA
CASSLVVNTEAFF
TGTGCCAGCAGCTTGGTAGTGAACACTGAAGCTTTCTTT
>TRBV11-2|15|TRBJ1-2|NA|NA
CASSPLTGFNYGYTF
TGTGCCAGCAGCCCGTTGACAGGTTTTAACTATGGCTACACCTTC
>TRBV5-8|14|TRBJ2-3|NA|NA
CASSLERSTDTQYF
TGTGCCAGCAGCTTGGAGCGGAGCACAGATACGCAGTATTTT
>TRBV11-2|14|TRBJ1-2|NA|NA
CASSSLRGSYGYTF
TGTGCCAGCAGCTCCTTAAGAGGATCCTATGGCTACACCTTC
>TRBV11-3|15|TRBJ2-2|once|NA
CASSKRRADTGELFF
TGTGCCAGCAGCAAAAGGAGGGCCGACACCGGGGAGCTGTTTTTT
>TRBV27|16|TRBJ2-3|NA|TRBD2
CASSSLAGVGTDTQYF
TGTGCCAGCAGTTCCCTAGCGGGAGTCGGGACAGATACGCAGTATTTT
>TRBV7-8|15|TRBJ2-1|NA|NA
CASSLLGGSYNEQFF
TGTGCCAGCAGCTTATTAGGGGGCTCCTACAATGAGCAGTTCTTC
>TRBV11-2|13|TRBJ2-5|NA|NA
CASSLLVQETQYF
TGTGCCAGCAGCTTACTTGTCCAAGAGACCCAGTACTTC
>TRBV29-1|11|TRBJ1-1|NA|NA
CSGGGATEAFF
TGCAGCGGGGGCGGGGCCACTGAAGCTTTCTTT
>TRBV5-1|16|TRBJ2-7|NA|NA
CASSALKLARGSEQYF
TGCGCCAGCAGCGCTCTCAAACTAGCGAGGGGGTCCGAGCAGTACTTC
>TRBV14|17|TRBJ1-4|NA|TRBD1
CASSRDRGTAVNEKLFF
TGTGCCAGCAGCCGAGACAGGGGAACGGCAGTTAATGAAAAACTGTTTTTT
>TRBV11-2|16|TRBJ2-3|few|NA
CASSPGDYPRTDTQYF
TGTGCCAGCAGCCCAGGGGACTATCCTCGCACAGATACGCAGTATTTT
>TRBV7-2|15|TRBJ2-3|NA|NA
CASSLERLGGDTQYF
TGTGCCAGCAGCTTAGAAAGACTAGGCGGAGATACGCAGTATTTT